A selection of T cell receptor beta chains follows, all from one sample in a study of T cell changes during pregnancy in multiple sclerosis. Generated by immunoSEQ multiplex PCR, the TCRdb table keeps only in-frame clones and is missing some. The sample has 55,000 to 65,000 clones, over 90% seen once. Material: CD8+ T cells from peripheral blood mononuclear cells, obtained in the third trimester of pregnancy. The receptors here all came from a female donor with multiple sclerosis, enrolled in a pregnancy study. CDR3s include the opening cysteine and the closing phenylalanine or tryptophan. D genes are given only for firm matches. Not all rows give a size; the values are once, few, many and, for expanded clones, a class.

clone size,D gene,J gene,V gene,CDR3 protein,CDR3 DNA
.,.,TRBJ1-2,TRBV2,CASSHGGDGYTF,TGTGCCAGCAGCCACGGGGGAGATGGCTACACCTTC
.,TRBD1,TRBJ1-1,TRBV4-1,CASSQGWTGMNTEAFF,TGCGCCAGCAGCCAAGGGTGGACAGGGATGAACACTGAAGCTTTCTTT
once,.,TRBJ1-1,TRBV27,CASSLSGAGAVTEAFF,TGTGCCAGCAGTTTATCGGGGGCGGGGGCGGTCACTGAAGCTTTCTTT
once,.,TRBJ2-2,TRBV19,CASSIVATPNTGELFF,TGTGCCAGTAGTATAGTGGCGACACCGAACACCGGGGAGCTGTTTTTT
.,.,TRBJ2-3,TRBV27,CASSSIADTQYF,TGTGCCAGCAGTTCCATAGCAGATACGCAGTATTTT
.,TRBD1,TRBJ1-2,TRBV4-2,CASSQDRGSLNGYTF,TGTGCCAGCAGCCAAGACAGGGGGAGTTTGAATGGCTACACCTTC
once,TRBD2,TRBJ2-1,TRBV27,CASTLAGGPHNEQFF,TGTGCCAGCACTCTAGCGGGAGGGCCTCACAATGAGCAGTTCTTC
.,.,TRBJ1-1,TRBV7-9,CATTGLNTEAFF,TGTGCCACGACAGGACTGAACACTGAAGCTTTCTTT
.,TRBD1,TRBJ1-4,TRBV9,CASSAEDREFEKLFF,TGTGCCAGCAGCGCGGAGGACAGGGAGTTCGAAAAACTGTTTTTT
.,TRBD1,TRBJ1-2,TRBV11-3,CASSHTGGHGYTF,TGTGCCAGCAGCCACACAGGGGGCCATGGCTACACCTTC
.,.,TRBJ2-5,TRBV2,CASSGQGLEETQYF,TGTGCCAGCAGTGGCCAGGGTTTGGAAGAGACCCAGTACTTC
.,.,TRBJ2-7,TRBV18,CASSPNPAYEQYF,TGTGCCAGCTCACCTAACCCGGCCTACGAGCAGTACTTC
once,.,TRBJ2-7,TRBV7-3,CASSLGLSYEQYF,TGTGCCAGCAGTCTGGGACTGAGCTACGAGCAGTACTTC
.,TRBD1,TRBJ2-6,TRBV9,CASSPTGSGANVLTF,TGTGCCAGCAGCCCGACAGGGTCTGGGGCCAACGTCCTGACTTTC
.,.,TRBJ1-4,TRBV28,CASKEGSDEKLFF,TGTGCCAGCAAGGAGGGGTCGGATGAAAAACTGTTTTTT
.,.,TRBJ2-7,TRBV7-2,CASGSGYEQYF,TGTGCCAGCGGCTCGGGCTACGAGCAGTACTTC
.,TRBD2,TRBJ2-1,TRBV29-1,CSVEGLRGGYNEQFF,TGCAGCGTTGAAGGGTTGCGGGGGGGGTACAATGAGCAGTTCTTC
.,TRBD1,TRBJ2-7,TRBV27,CASSHRGDSYEQYF,TGTGCCAGCAGCCACAGGGGGGACTCCTACGAGCAGTACTTC
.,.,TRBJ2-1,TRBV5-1,CASSVTGDPVQFF,TGCGCCAGCAGTGTTACGGGGGACCCGGTCCAGTTCTTC
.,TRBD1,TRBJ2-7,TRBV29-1,CSVTWTGAYEQYF,TGCAGCGTTACTTGGACAGGGGCCTACGAGCAGTACTTC
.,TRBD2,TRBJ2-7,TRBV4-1,CASSQTTSGYEQYF,TGCGCCAGCAGCCAGACGACTAGCGGCTACGAGCAGTACTTC
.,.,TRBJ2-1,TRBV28,CASSFVAAYYNEQFF,TGTGCCAGCAGTTTCGTTGCGGCCTACTACAATGAGCAGTTCTTC
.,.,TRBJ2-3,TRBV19,CASSSPSGDSTDTQYF,TGTGCCAGTAGTTCCCCAAGCGGAGATAGCACAGATACGCAGTATTTT
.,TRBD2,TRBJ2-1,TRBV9,CASSASGRPYNEQFF,TGTGCCAGCAGCGCTAGCGGGAGGCCCTACAATGAGCAGTTCTTC
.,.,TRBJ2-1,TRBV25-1,CASSPLSGDGGNEQFF,TGTGCCAGCAGCCCCTTATCAGGGGATGGAGGCAATGAGCAGTTCTTC
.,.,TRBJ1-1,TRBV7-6,CASSPRATWNTEAFF,TGTGCCAGCAGCCCCAGGGCTACTTGGAACACTGAAGCTTTCTTT
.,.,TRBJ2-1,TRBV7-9,CASSRRAGGLNEQFF,TGTGCCAGCAGCCGCCGAGCAGGCGGGCTCAATGAGCAGTTCTTC
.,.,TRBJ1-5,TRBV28,CASGPPMGGAQPQHF,TGTGCCAGCGGTCCCCCCATGGGGGGGGCTCAGCCCCAGCATTTT
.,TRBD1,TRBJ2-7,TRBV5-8,CASSYGTGAYEQYF,TGTGCCAGCAGCTACGGGACAGGGGCCTACGAGCAGTACTTC
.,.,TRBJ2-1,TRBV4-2,CASSQAGWGFYNEQFF,TGTGCCAGCAGCCAAGCGGGGTGGGGATTTTACAATGAGCAGTTCTTC
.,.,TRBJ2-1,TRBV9,CASSVGEASNNEQFF,TGTGCCAGCAGCGTAGGGGAGGCGAGTAACAATGAGCAGTTCTTC
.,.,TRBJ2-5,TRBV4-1,CASSHRGSKETQYF,TGCGCCAGCAGCCACCGCGGGTCAAAAGAGACCCAGTACTTC
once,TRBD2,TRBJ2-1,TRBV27,CASSLSGGSSYNEQFF,TGTGCCAGCAGTTTATCAGGCGGGAGCTCCTACAATGAGCAGTTCTTC
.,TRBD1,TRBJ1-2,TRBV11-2,CASSLAAGTGPLF,TGTGCCAGCAGCTTAGCCGCCGGGACAGGGCCCCTCTTC
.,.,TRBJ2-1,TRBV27,CASSPPAAGLNEQFF,TGTGCCAGCAGTCCCCCCGCGGCGGGCCTCAATGAGCAGTTCTTC
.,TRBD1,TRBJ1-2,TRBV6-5,CASSYSNRQGYGYTF,TGTGCCAGCAGTTACTCAAACAGACAGGGGTATGGCTACACCTTC
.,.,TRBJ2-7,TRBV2,CASKESPYEQYF,TGTGCCAGCAAGGAGTCCCCCTACGAGCAGTACTTC
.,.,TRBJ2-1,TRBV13,CASSRGSLGGKHYNEQFF,TGTGCCAGCAGCCGGGGGTCGTTGGGGGGTAAACACTACAATGAGCAGTTCTTC
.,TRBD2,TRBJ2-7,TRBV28,CASSLLGEGNEQYF,TGTGCCAGCAGTTTATTAGGGGAGGGGAACGAGCAGTACTTC
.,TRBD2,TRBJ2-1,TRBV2,CASTSGSSYNEQFF,TGTGCCAGCACCAGCGGGAGCTCCTACAATGAGCAGTTCTTC
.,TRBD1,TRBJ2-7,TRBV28,CASSSPGQLNEQYF,TGTGCCAGCAGTTCACCGGGACAGCTTAACGAGCAGTACTTC
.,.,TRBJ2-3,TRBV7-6,CASSLRGSTDTQYF,TGTGCCAGCAGCTTACGCGGGAGCACAGATACGCAGTATTTT
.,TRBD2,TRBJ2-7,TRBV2,CASMEGTSALVSYEQYF,TGTGCCAGCATGGAAGGGACTAGCGCCCTAGTCTCCTACGAGCAGTACTTC
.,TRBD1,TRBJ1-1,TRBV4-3,CASSRKDREGTEAFF,TGCGCCAGCAGCCGGAAAGACAGGGAAGGGACTGAAGCTTTCTTT
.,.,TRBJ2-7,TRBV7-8,CASSRGSDEQYF,TGTGCCAGTTCCCGGGGGAGCGACGAGCAGTACTTC
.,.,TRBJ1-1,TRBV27,CASSPSGDTEAFF,TGTGCCAGCAGCCCATCCGGGGACACTGAAGCTTTCTTT
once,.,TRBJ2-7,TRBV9,CASSVAGQGYEQYF,TGTGCCAGCAGCGTAGCTGGGCAGGGCTACGAGCAGTACTTC
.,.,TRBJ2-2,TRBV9,CASSEPPELFF,TGTGCCAGCAGCGAGCCACCGGAGCTGTTTTTT
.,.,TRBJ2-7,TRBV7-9,CASSPGQVSSYEQYF,TGTGCCAGCAGCCCGGGACAAGTTAGCTCCTACGAGCAGTACTTC